This T cell receptor beta chain was found in a study of OX40 agonist ivuxolimab in advanced cancers. Background on the study: Mean age 60 years, range about 23 to 79; 82.7% male. The study reported partial responses in three patients: one hepatocellular carcinoma, two cutaneous melanoma. Study-wide points: More expanded clones were seen, on average, in CD8+ T cells than in CD4+.

For this clone: Its antigen is unknown.

Measured with immunoSEQ multiplex PCR; TCRdb has only the in-frame clones, and not every one. The sample consists of some 58,000 clones, approximately 88% of them appearing once. V lost 3 bases, J lost 4 bases, and 21 bases lay in between. CDR1 is MNHEY, CDR2 SMNVEV, per germline (reference sequence). There are 18 residues in the CDR3. This rearrangement joins TRBV27 to TRBJ2-2; D tentatively fits TRBD1 or TRBD2 (5 bases each). The material sequenced was CD4+ or CD8+ T cells sorted from blood, taken in a trial of the OX40 agonist ivuxolimab. This TCR came from an adult with an advanced solid tumor such as melanoma, head and neck, liver or kidney cancer. The CDR3 spells CASSLRGPGRLFTGELFF. CDR3 bases: TGTGCCAGCAGTTTGAGGGGCCCGGGACGACTATTCACCGGGGAGCTGTTTTTT.